Listed below are T cell receptor beta chains from one sample, sequenced in a study of blood T cell repertoires in COVID-19. The method was immunoSEQ multiplex PCR; TCRdb's version includes in-frame clones alone and lacks a portion of them. The table includes over 200,000 clones, around 89% detected once. Sequences were obtained from PBMCs or T cells enriched from blood (not recorded which). The receptors shown here come from a man younger than 45 who had recovered from COVID-19. The CDR3 runs from the conserved cysteine through the conserved F or W. Fields, in order: D gene, V gene, J gene, clone size, CDR3 protein, CDR3 DNA. D genes are given only for firm matches. Size is omitted from some rows. Given values are once, few, many or a class for expanded clones.

>-|TRBV27|TRBJ2-7|-
CASRVTGEVSYEQYF
TGTGCCAGCAGGGTGACAGGCGAAGTCTCCTACGAGCAGTACTTC
>TRBD1|TRBV4-1|TRBJ1-2|-
CASSQGTGGYGYTF
TGCGCCAGCAGCCAAGGGACAGGGGGCTATGGCTACACCTTC
>-|TRBV4-3|TRBJ1-1|-
CASSQDRQPNTEAFF
TGCGCCAGCAGCCAAGACAGGCAACCTAACACTGAAGCTTTCTTT
>-|TRBV19|TRBJ1-5|once
CASSIDRVQPQHF
TGTGCCAGTAGTATAGATCGGGTTCAGCCCCAGCATTTT
>-|TRBV5-4|TRBJ2-4|-
CASKRGNIQYF
TGTGCCAGCAAGAGGGGGAACATTCAGTACTTC
>TRBD2|TRBV7-9|TRBJ2-2|few
CASGTSAGELFF
TGTGCCAGCGGGACTAGCGCCGGGGAGCTGTTTTTT
>TRBD1|TRBV15|TRBJ2-1|-
CATSPEQGDNEQFF
TGTGCCACCAGCCCCGAGCAGGGGGACAATGAGCAGTTCTTC
>TRBD2|TRBV3-1/TRBV3-2|TRBJ2-7|-
CASSLTSGDRYEQYF
TGTGCCAGCAGCCTGACTAGCGGGGACCGCTACGAGCAGTACTTC
>-|TRBV27|TRBJ1-5|-
CASSSPGLSNQPQHF
TGTGCCAGCAGTTCCCCTGGACTGAGCAATCAGCCCCAGCATTTT
>-|TRBV6-5|TRBJ1-1|many
CASSYRGNTEAFF
TGTGCCAGCAGTTACAGGGGAAACACTGAAGCTTTCTTT
>TRBD1|TRBV24-1|TRBJ1-2|-
CATSEGQGYNGYTF
TGTGCCACCAGTGAAGGACAGGGTTATAATGGCTACACCTTC
>TRBD1|TRBV9|TRBJ2-7|-
CASSVGGQDYEQYF
TGTGCCAGCAGCGTAGGGGGACAGGACTACGAGCAGTACTTC
>-|TRBV12-3/TRBV12-4|TRBJ1-1|-
CASSPGGPRAFF
TGTGCCAGCAGTCCAGGCGGGCCGAGGGCTTTCTTT
>-|TRBV28|TRBJ1-1|-
CASQDRNTEAFF
TGTGCCAGTCAGGACAGGAACACTGAAGCTTTCTTT
>TRBD1|TRBV6-5|TRBJ1-3|-
CASRRQGSGNTIYF
TGTGCCAGCAGGAGACAGGGATCTGGAAACACCATATATTTT
>TRBD1|TRBV19|TRBJ2-5|-
CASSLGQGQETQYF
TGTGCCAGTAGTCTCGGACAGGGGCAAGAGACCCAGTACTTC
>TRBD1|TRBV6-5|TRBJ2-7|-
CASSYAGTGNYEQYF
TGTGCCAGCAGTTATGCAGGGACAGGGAACTACGAGCAGTACTTC
>-|TRBV4-3|TRBJ1-4|-
CASSHSRFATNEKLFF
TGCGCCAGCAGCCATTCGCGGTTTGCAACTAATGAAAAACTGTTTTTT
>-|TRBV2|TRBJ2-3|-
CASRGNSPTDTQYF
TGTGCCAGCAGGGGTAACAGCCCCACAGATACGCAGTATTTT
>TRBD2|TRBV28|TRBJ2-5|-
CASSILTSGLKTQYF
TGTGCCAGCAGTATCCTGACTAGCGGGCTAAAGACCCAGTACTTC
>-|TRBV28|TRBJ2-2|-
CASIRQVTPTGNTGELFF
TGTGCCAGCATAAGACAGGTGACCCCAACGGGTAACACCGGGGAGCTGTTTTTT
>TRBD2|TRBV7-2|TRBJ2-5|-
CASSLGIGGKETQYF
TGTGCCAGCAGCTTAGGAATCGGGGGGAAAGAGACCCAGTACTTC
>-|TRBV19|TRBJ2-3|-
CASSLQKTSTDTQYF
TGTGCCAGTAGTCTGCAGAAGACTAGCACAGATACGCAGTATTTT
>-|TRBV5-6|TRBJ1-1|-
CASSLGLGSGTEAFF
TGTGCCAGCAGCTTGGGTTTAGGCTCGGGCACTGAAGCTTTCTTT
>TRBD1|TRBV28|TRBJ1-2|-
CASRLQGYGPNYGYTF
TGTGCCAGCAGGTTACAGGGGTACGGCCCTAACTATGGCTACACCTTC
>-|TRBV5-1|TRBJ2-7|-
CASSLAVSYEQYF
TGCGCCAGCAGCTTGGCTGTCAGCTACGAGCAGTACTTC
>TRBD1|TRBV28|TRBJ1-3|few
CASGTGGSGNTIYF
TGTGCCAGCGGAACAGGGGGCTCTGGAAACACCATATATTTT
>-|TRBV14|TRBJ2-7|-
CASSQKAGDLSGQYF
TGTGCCAGCAGCCAAAAAGCCGGGGATTTAAGCGGGCAGTACTTC
>TRBD1|TRBV11-3|TRBJ2-3|-
CASSINRGATDTQYF
TGTGCCAGCAGCATAAACAGGGGAGCCACAGATACGCAGTATTTT
>TRBD1|TRBV27|TRBJ1-3|-
CASSFLSPTGEWGNTIYF
TGTGCCAGCAGTTTCTTGTCCCCAACAGGGGAGTGGGGAAACACCATATATTTT
>-|TRBV5-5|TRBJ1-2|-
CASSRQDSSRPLNYGYTF
TGTGCCAGCAGCCGCCAAGATTCGAGCAGGCCCCTTAACTATGGCTACACCTTC
>-|TRBV28|TRBJ2-7|few
CASRESGEQYF
TGTGCCAGCAGGGAGAGCGGCGAGCAGTACTTC
>TRBD2|TRBV4-3|TRBJ2-1|-
CASSQGFSGRAWYNEQFF
TGCGCCAGCAGCCAAGGGTTTAGCGGGAGGGCCTGGTACAATGAGCAGTTCTTC
>-|TRBV5-4|TRBJ2-1|-
CASSSRNGDEQFF
TGTGCCAGCAGCTCTCGCAACGGGGATGAGCAGTTCTTC
>TRBD1|TRBV7-8|TRBJ1-3|-
CASSLRQGAGNTIYF
TGTGCCAGCAGCCTCCGACAGGGGGCTGGAAACACCATATATTTT
>TRBD2|TRBV4-2|TRBJ2-2|-
CASTREASNTGELFF
TGTGCCAGCACCCGGGAGGCTAGTAACACCGGGGAGCTGTTTTTT
>TRBD2|TRBV5-6|TRBJ2-7|once
CASSLGLAVSYEQYF
TGTGCCAGCAGCTTAGGACTAGCCGTTTCCTACGAGCAGTACTTC
>TRBD1|TRBV6-2/TRBV6-3|TRBJ2-5|-
CASSPLTGGETQYF
TGTGCCAGCAGTCCACTGACAGGGGGAGAGACCCAGTACTTC
>-|TRBV5-4|TRBJ1-1|-
CASSQSFGNTEAFF
TGTGCCAGCAGCCAGTCATTTGGGAACACTGAAGCTTTCTTT
>TRBD2|TRBV11-3|TRBJ2-1|-
CASSPGGTSGDTYNEQFF
TGTGCCAGCAGCCCAGGAGGGACTAGCGGGGACACCTACAATGAGCAGTTCTTC
>-|TRBV9|TRBJ2-6|once
CASSAQGGGGSGANVLTF
TGTGCCAGCAGCGCCCAGGGTGGGGGCGGTTCTGGGGCCAACGTCCTGACTTTC
>TRBD2|TRBV4-1|TRBJ2-2|-
CASSQVTRGSSTGELFF
TGCGCCAGCAGCCAAGTCACGCGGGGGTCAAGCACCGGGGAGCTGTTTTTT
>TRBD2|TRBV28|TRBJ2-2|-
CASSLSLRVSGGAGAGELFF
TGTGCCAGCAGTTTATCCCTCCGGGTTAGCGGGGGGGCCGGGGCCGGGGAGCTGTTTTTT
>TRBD1|TRBV2|TRBJ2-2|few
CASSTSTGENTGELFF
TGTGCCAGCAGCACTTCGACAGGGGAGAACACCGGGGAGCTGTTTTTT
>-|TRBV27|TRBJ1-4|-
CASGIKQGGIGEKLFF
TGTGCCAGCGGGATAAAACAAGGGGGTATTGGAGAAAAACTGTTTTTT
>-|TRBV28|TRBJ1-2|-
CASSDTDSYYGYTF
TGTGCCAGCAGCGATACGGACAGCTACTATGGCTACACCTTC
>TRBD1|TRBV2|TRBJ2-7|once
CASRDRGLHEQYF
TGTGCCAGCAGGGACAGGGGGCTCCACGAGCAGTACTTC
>-|TRBV28|TRBJ1-6|few
CASSLNMMARSPLHF
TGTGCCAGCAGTTTAAATATGATGGCGAGGTCACCCCTCCACTTT
>-|TRBV2|TRBJ2-1|-
CASSEGDFYNEQFF
TGTGCCAGCAGTGAAGGGGACTTTTACAATGAGCAGTTCTTC
>-|TRBV2|TRBJ1-2|-
CASSENGGGGYGYTF
TGTGCCAGCAGTGAAAACGGGGGGGGAGGCTATGGCTACACCTTC
>-|TRBV7-2|TRBJ1-6|few
CASSLRGRGDSPLHF
TGTGCCAGCAGCCTAAGGGGCAGGGGAGATTCACCCCTCCACTTT
>TRBD1|TRBV7-6|TRBJ2-5|-
CASSRQGSKQETQYF
TGTGCCAGCAGCAGACAGGGTAGTAAACAAGAGACCCAGTACTTC
>TRBD1|TRBV19|TRBJ2-7|-
CASQWPGGEQYF
TGTGCCAGTCAGTGGCCAGGGGGCGAGCAGTACTTC
>TRBD1|TRBV27|TRBJ2-7|-
CASSPGQGGYEQYF
TGTGCCAGCAGTCCGGGACAGGGAGGCTACGAGCAGTACTTC
>TRBD1|TRBV5-4|TRBJ2-3|once
CASSQIQGAADTQYF
TGTGCCAGCAGCCAAATCCAGGGGGCGGCAGATACGCAGTATTTT